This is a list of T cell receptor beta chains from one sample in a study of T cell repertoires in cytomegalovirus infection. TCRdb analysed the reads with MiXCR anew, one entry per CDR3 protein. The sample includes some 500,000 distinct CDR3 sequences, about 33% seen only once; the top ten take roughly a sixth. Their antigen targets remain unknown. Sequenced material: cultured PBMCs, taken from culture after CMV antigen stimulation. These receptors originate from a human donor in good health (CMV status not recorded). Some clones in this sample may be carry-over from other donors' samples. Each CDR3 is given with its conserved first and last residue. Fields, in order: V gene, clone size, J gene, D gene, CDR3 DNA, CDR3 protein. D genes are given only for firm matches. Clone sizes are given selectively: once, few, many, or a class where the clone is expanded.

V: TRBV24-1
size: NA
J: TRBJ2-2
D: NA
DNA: TGTGCCACCAGTGACGCAGGGTGGCACACCGGGGAGCTGTTTTTT
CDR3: CATSDAGWHTGELFF

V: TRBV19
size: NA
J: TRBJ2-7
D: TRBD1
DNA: TGTGCCAGTAGGCCGGGACAGGGAAATAACGAGCAGTACTTC
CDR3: CASRPGQGNNEQYF

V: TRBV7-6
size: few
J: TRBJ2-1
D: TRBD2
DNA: TGTGCCAGCAGCCCGGGACTAGCGGGAGGGTTTAACAATGAGCAGTTCTTC
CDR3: CASSPGLAGGFNNEQFF

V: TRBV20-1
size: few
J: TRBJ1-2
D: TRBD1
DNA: TGCAGTGCGGTACAGGGGAACTATGGCTACACCTTC
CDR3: CSAVQGNYGYTF

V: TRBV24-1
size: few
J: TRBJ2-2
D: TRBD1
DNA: TGTGCCACCAGCCACCCACGGACAGGGGCCGGCACCGGGGAGCTGTTTTTT
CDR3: CATSHPRTGAGTGELFF

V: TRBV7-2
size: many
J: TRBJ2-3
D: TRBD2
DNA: TGTGCCAGCAGCTTATACTCTACTAGCGGGAGGTCGAGAGATACGCAGTATTTT
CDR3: CASSLYSTSGRSRDTQYF

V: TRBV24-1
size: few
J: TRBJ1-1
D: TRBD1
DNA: TGTGCCACCAGTGAGACAGGGGGGAACACTGAAGCTTTCTTT
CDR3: CATSETGGNTEAFF

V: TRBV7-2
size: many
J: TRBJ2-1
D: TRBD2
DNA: TGTGCCAGCAGCTCAATCAGGGCTAGCGGGACTGAGCAGTTCTTC
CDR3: CASSSIRASGTEQFF

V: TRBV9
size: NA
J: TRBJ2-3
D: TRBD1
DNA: TGTGCCAGCAGCGTAGGGGGGACAGGGGGCTTTTTGGCGAGAGATACGCAGTATTTT
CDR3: CASSVGGTGGFLARDTQYF

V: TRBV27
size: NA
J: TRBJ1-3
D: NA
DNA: TGTGCCAGCAGTTCTGGGGGCCGGAACACCATATATTTT
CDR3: CASSSGGRNTIYF

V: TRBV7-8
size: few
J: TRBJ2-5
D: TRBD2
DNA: TGTGCCAGCAGCCTACGGACTAGCGGAAGGGAGACCCAGTACTTC
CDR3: CASSLRTSGRETQYF

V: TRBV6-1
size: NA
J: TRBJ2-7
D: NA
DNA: TGTGCCAGCAGTCGCACCGACTACGAGCAGTACTTC
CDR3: CASSRTDYEQYF

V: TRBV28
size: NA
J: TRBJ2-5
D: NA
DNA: TGTGCCAGCAGTCTCCCAGGGGCCCAGTACTTC
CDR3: CASSLPGAQYF